These 17 T cell receptor beta chains originate from one sample sequenced in a study of T cells in Graves' hyperthyroidism and ophthalmopathy. Template material for amplifying TCR beta CDR3 regions consisted of RNA transcripts. HTBI primers were employed in a first-round RT-PCR of the TCR CDR3. One entry per CDR3 protein results from TCRdb running MiXCR on the multiplex PCR reads. The sample lists 340,000 or so distinct CDR3 sequences, around a sixth occurring once. The sequencing sample was made of blood. These receptors all stem from a woman aged 50 to 60 with Graves' hyperthyroidism.

The chain is built from TRBV29-1 and TRBJ2-3, with TRBD1 as a possible D gene (5 bases). CDR3 length: 15 amino acids. The germline gives CDR1 SQVTM, CDR2 ANQGSEA. Trimming cost V 7 bases and J 4 bases, with 21 bases left between them. Written as DNA, the CDR3 is TGCAGCGGTGGGGCACCTCAGGGTGACCCAGATACGCAGTATTTT. Amino acids: CSGGAPQGDPDTQYF.

This clonotype came up many times. The chain has TRBV20-1 and TRBJ2-1, with 9 nucleotides matching TRBD1. This CDR3 contains 13 residues. Germline trimming cut 6 bases from V and 5 bases from J; bases unmatched to any gene: 5. Germline V gene sequence: CDR1 DFQATT, CDR2 SNEGSKA (reference sequence). The CDR3 loop reads CSAAGTGNNEQFF. The CDR3 DNA reads TGCAGTGCAGCCGGGACAGGGAACAATGAGCAGTTCTTC.

The sample holds a few counts of this clonotype. The V and J genes are TRBV28 and TRBJ2-3; no reliable D call. The V end was cut by 8 bases, the J end by 4 bases, with 4 bases between. Germline V CDR1 and CDR2: MDHEN, SYDVKM. The CDR3 spans 10 residues. CDR3 protein: CASGADTQYF. The CDR3 DNA reads TGTGCCAGCGGGGCAGATACGCAGTATTTT. The variable domain in full, completed from reference TRBV28 and TRBJ2-3, reads DVKVTQSSRYLVKRTGEKVFLECVQDMDHENMFWYRQDPGLGLRLIYFSYDVKMKEKGDIPEGYSVSREKKERFSLILESASTNQTSMYLCASGADTQYFGPGTRLTVL.

The chain has TRBV5-1 and TRBJ2-3; tentative D call: TRBD2 (5 bases). V lost 6 bases and J lost 4, with 6 bases in between. The CDR3 runs to 11 residues. The germline V gene has CDR1 SGHRS and CDR2 YFSETQ. CDR3 protein: CASMGADTQYF. In DNA, the CDR3 is TGCGCCAGCATGGGAGCAGATACGCAGTATTTT.

In its sample, this clonotype was seen many times. The V and J genes are TRBV28 and TRBJ1-1, with D possibly being TRBD1 (5 bases). The CDR3 loop spans 13 amino acids. V lost 3 bases and J lost 7, with 12 bases in between. Germline CDR1 reads MDHEN; CDR2 reads SYDVKM. The CDR3 sequence: CASSFRDGREAFF. In DNA, the CDR3 is TGTGCCAGCAGTTTCCGGGACGGGCGTGAAGCTTTCTTT. Together with reference TRBV28 and TRBJ1-1, the CDR3 gives the full variable domain: DVKVTQSSRYLVKRTGEKVFLECVQDMDHENMFWYRQDPGLGLRLIYFSYDVKMKEKGDIPEGYSVSREKKERFSLILESASTNQTSMYLCASSFRDGREAFFGQGTRLTVV.

The J gene is TRBJ1-1, the V gene TRBV27, with 8 nucleotides matching TRBD1. This CDR3 has 16 residues. Germline loops: CDR1 MNHEY, CDR2 SMNVEV (reference sequence). The J segment lost 1 base and the V segment lost 7 bases, leaving 11 bases of the junction unmatched. The DNA for the CDR3 is TGTGCCAGCAATTTCTCCTACAGGGGGAAGAACACTGAAGCTTTCTTT. Protein product: CASNFSYRGKNTEAFF.

The chain has TRBV20-1 and TRBJ1-4; 7 nucleotides agree with TRBD1. The CDR3 is 14 residues long. J lost 6 bases, V lost 0 bases, and 4 bases had no gene match. Germline CDR1 is DFQATT and CDR2 is SNEGSKA (reference sequence). The CDR3 loop reads CSAREGRGYEKLFF. The CDR3 region has the DNA TGCAGTGCTAGAGAGGGCAGGGGGTATGAAAAACTGTTTTTT.

This clonotype was recorded many times. The chain has TRBV20-1 and TRBJ2-7; 13 bases match TRBD2. Germline assignment: CDR1 DFQATT and CDR2 SNEGSKA (reference sequence). The CDR3 totals 13 residues. V lost 7 bases, J lost 4 bases, and 4 bases stayed unmatched. CDR3 DNA sequence: TGCAGTGTCGGGACTAGCGGGGAGTACGAGCAGTACTTC. It encodes CSVGTSGEYEQYF.

V usage is TRBV19 and J usage is TRBJ2-1; D tentatively fits TRBD1 or TRBD2 (6 bases each). Germline lookup yields CDR1 LNHDA and CDR2 SQIVND (reference sequence). Between the trimmed V and J ends, which lost 0 bases and 1 base, there was a span of 16 bases. The CDR3 consists of 18 residues. The CDR3 loop is CASSIDQFRGLSYNEQFF. CDR3 sequence (DNA): TGTGCCAGTAGTATAGATCAATTCCGGGGGCTTTCCTACAATGAGCAGTTCTTC.

This clonotype was seen only a few times. The chain carries TRBV4-2 and TRBJ2-7, with 9 bases that match TRBD1. The CDR3 extends over 17 amino acids. Trimming took 1 base from V and 2 from J; bases not matched to a gene: 9. CDR1 and CDR2 (germline): LGHNA, YNFKEQ. CDR3 loop: CASSQVSVRDRAYEQYF. The CDR3 DNA sequence: TGTGCCAGCAGCCAAGTCTCGGTCCGGGACAGGGCCTACGAGCAGTACTTC.

The chain couples TRBV29-1 to TRBJ2-1, with TRBD2 identical over 8 bases. Unmatched junction bases numbered 20, after V lost 4 bases and J lost 9 bases. CDR3 length equals 17 residues. CDR1 is SQVTM, CDR2 ANQGSEA, per germline. The CDR3 DNA sequence: TGCAGCGTTGGTGGACAGAACCCTACTAGCGGTACCCGTGAGCAGTTCTTC. It encodes CSVGGQNPTSGTREQFF.

The rearrangement joins TRBV29-1 to TRBJ1-4; D is possibly TRBD1 (5 bases). Trimming shortened V by 0 bases and J by 8 bases, and 13 bases separated the two germline ends. This CDR3 has 14 residues. The germline gives CDR1 SQVTM, CDR2 ANQGSEA. The CDR3 DNA sequence: TGCAGCGTTGAAGATCCCAGGGTCGACGAAAAACTGTTTTTT. Protein: CSVEDPRVDEKLFF.

This clonotype was detected many times. The gene calls are TRBV7-9 and TRBJ1-1; 7 bases are shared with TRBD1. Germline CDR1 is SEHNR and CDR2 is FQNEAQ (reference sequence). CDR3 length: 17 amino acids. Unmatched junction bases numbered 11, after V lost 4 bases and J lost 0 bases. The CDR3 nucleotides are TGTGCCAGCAGCTCTTCCCAAGGGGGCGGGATGAACACTGAAGCTTTCTTT. The encoded protein is CASSSSQGGGMNTEAFF.

V and J are TRBV2 and TRBJ1-5; 7 positions agree with TRBD1. V lost 3 bases, J lost 0 bases, and 11 bases stayed unmatched. CDR1 and CDR2 from the germline V gene are SNHLY and FYNNEI. The CDR3 contains 18 residues. CDR3: CASSEVGTVYYSNQPQHF. DNA of the CDR3: TGTGCCAGCAGTGAGGTCGGGACAGTTTATTATAGCAATCAGCCCCAGCATTTT.

Points on this clonotype: The junction and the germline gene differ at one end; a read error may be behind it. The CDR3 DNA is TGTGCCAGCACGGGGGGACGCGGCACTGAAGCTTCCTTT. Amino acids: CASTGGRGTEASF. The chain joins TRBV6-1 to TRBJ1-1; D may be TRBD1 (5 bases). Germline V gene data show CDR1 as MNHNS and CDR2 as SASEGT. The CDR3 covers 13 residues.

The chain recombines TRBV6-5 with TRBJ1-1; no reliable D call. Looked up from germline, CDR1 is MNHEY and CDR2 is SVGAGI. The CDR3 length is 13 residues. Trimming removed 2 bases at V and 5 bases at J, with 9 bases between. CDR3 residues: CASSYNLGTEAFF. CDR3 DNA sequence: TGTGCCAGCAGTTACAATCTCGGGACTGAAGCTTTCTTT.

To note about this clonotype: This sequence may be a read error, since a much larger clone differs from it by one base. The chain combines TRBV3-1 with TRBJ1-1; D is undetermined. V lost 6 bases and J 7 bases, leaving 9 bases between the germline ends. The CDR3 is 11 amino acids. Germline V CDR1 and CDR2: LGHDT, YNNKEL (reference sequence). CDR3 nucleotide sequence: TGTGCCAGCAGATACGAGGGTGAAGCTTTCTTT. Translated: CASRYEGEAFF.